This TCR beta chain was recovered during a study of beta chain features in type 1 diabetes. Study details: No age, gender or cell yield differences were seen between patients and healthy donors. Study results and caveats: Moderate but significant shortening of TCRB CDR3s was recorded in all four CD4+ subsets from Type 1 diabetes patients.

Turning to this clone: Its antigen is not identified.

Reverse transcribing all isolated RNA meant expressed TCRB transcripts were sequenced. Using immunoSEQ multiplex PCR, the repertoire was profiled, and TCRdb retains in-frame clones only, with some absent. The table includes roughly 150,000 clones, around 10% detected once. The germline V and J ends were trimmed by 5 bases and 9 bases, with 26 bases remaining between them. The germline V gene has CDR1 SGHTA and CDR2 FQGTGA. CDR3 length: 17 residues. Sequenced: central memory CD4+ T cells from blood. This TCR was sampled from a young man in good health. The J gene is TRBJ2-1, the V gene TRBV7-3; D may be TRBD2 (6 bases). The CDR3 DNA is TGTGCCAGCAGCGCCCCTCTACAGCGGGCCGTCTTGGGTGAGCAGTTCTTC. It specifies CASSAPLQRAVLGEQFF. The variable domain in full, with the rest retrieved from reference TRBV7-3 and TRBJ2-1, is GAGVSQTPSNKVTEKGKYVELRCDPISGHTALYWYRQSLGQGPEFLIYFQGTGAADDSGLPNDRFFAVRPEGSVSTLKIQRTERGDSAVYLCASSAPLQRAVLGEQFFGPGTRLTVL.